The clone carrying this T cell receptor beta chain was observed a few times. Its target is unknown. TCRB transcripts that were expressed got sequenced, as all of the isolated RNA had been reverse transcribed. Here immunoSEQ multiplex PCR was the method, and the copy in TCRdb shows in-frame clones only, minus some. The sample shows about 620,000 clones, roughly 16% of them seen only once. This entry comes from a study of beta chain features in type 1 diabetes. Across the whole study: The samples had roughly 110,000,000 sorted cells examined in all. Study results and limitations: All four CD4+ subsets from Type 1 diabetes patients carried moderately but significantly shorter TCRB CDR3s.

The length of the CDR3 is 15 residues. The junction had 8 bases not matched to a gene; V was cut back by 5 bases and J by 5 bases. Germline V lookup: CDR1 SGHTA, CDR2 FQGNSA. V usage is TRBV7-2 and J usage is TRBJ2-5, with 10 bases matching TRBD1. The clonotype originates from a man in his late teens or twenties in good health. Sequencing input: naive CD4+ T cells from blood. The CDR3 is CASSHRDRGGETQYF. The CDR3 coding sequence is TGTGCCAGCAGCCACAGGGACAGGGGAGGGGAGACCCAGTACTTC.